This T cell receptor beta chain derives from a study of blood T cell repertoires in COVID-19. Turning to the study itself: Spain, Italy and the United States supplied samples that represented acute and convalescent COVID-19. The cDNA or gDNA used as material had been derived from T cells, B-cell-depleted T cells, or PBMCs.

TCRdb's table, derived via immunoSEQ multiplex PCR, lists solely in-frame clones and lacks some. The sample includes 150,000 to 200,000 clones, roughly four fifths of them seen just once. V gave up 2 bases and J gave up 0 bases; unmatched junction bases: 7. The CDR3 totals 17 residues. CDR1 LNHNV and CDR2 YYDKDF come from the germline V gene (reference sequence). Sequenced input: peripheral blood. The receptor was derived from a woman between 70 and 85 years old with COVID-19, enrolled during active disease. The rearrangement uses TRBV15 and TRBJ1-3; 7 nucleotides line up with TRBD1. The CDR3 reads CATSRSGQRASGNTIYF. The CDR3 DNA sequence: TGTGCCACCAGCAGATCGGGACAGCGGGCCTCTGGAAACACCATATATTTT.